The 24 T cell receptor beta chains below come from one sample, sequenced in a study of cytomegalovirus exposure and HLA in healthy donors. Profiling relied on immunoSEQ multiplex PCR, and the TCRdb table lists in-frame clones only, not all of them. This sample has 250,000 to 400,000 clones, with approximately 88% found just once. The specimen sequenced was PBMCs. The source of these receptors is a man aged 25 to 40 in good health and CMV-seronegative.

The rearrangement links TRBV27 to TRBJ1-6; possible D gene TRBD1, 6 bases. Germline CDR1 MNHEY, CDR2 SMNVEV (reference sequence). This CDR3 region has 17 residues. Deletions cut 4 bases from V and 3 bases from J, with 16 bases between. The DNA for the CDR3 is TGTGCCAGCAGTTCCGTAGGGGGAATTTTCTATAATTCACCCCTCCACTTT. It yields the protein CASSSVGGIFYNSPLHF.

The sample holds one count of this clone. The CDR3 sequence: CASSPPSGGFSEQFF. The CDR3 DNA is TGTGCCAGCAGCCCTCCTAGCGGGGGTTTTAGTGAGCAGTTCTTC. The V gene is TRBV5-6, the J gene TRBJ2-1, with 10 bases lining up with TRBD2. V lost 4 bases to trimming and J lost 9 bases; unmatched junction nucleotides: 10. This CDR3 is 15 amino acids long. Germline V lookup: CDR1 SGHDT, CDR2 YYEEEE.

J is TRBJ1-2 and V is TRBV6-5; D remains ambiguous. Trimming pared 0 bases from V and 2 bases from J, leaving 7 bases between. Germline lookup yields CDR1 MNHEY and CDR2 SVGAGI. The length of the CDR3 is 14 residues. The CDR3 region has the DNA TGTGCCAGCAGTTACTCCACAACGAACTATGGCTACACCTTC. It specifies CASSYSTTNYGYTF.

This clone appeared once. The chain has TRBV5-6 and TRBJ2-7, with a weak D call TRBD1 (5 bases). Germline V CDR1 and CDR2: SGHDT, YYEEEE. The CDR3 length is 15 residues. V lost 4 bases to trimming and J lost 3 bases, with 17 bases between them. The DNA for the CDR3 is TGTGCCAGCAGCCAGGCAGGGATATCATACTACGAGCAGTACTTC. Translation: CASSQAGISYYEQYF.

The chain has TRBV27 and TRBJ2-2; D is perhaps TRBD1 (6 bases). Per the germline V gene, CDR1 is MNHEY and CDR2 is SMNVEV (reference sequence). V lost 2 bases, J lost 4 bases, and 8 bases lay in between. The CDR3 runs to 14 residues. In nucleotides, the CDR3 is TGTGCCAGCAGTTTAGGACAGCTCACCGGGGAGCTGTTTTTT. It specifies CASSLGQLTGELFF.

V is TRBV7-2 and J is TRBJ1-3; 8 nucleotides match TRBD1. The junction had 10 bases not matched to a gene; V was cut back by 6 bases and J by 12 bases. From germline, CDR1 is SGHTA and CDR2 FQGNSA. The CDR3 extends over 13 amino acids. The CDR3: CASSPDRGRLIYF. The CDR3 DNA reads as TGTGCCAGCAGTCCCGACAGGGGACGACTCATATATTTT.

The rearrangement joins TRBV6-6 to TRBJ2-7; the match to TRBD2 covers 13 bases. Germline CDR1 reads MNHNY; CDR2 reads SVGAGI (reference sequence). The V segment lost 6 bases and the J segment 6 bases; nucleotides outside the gene matches: 5. This CDR3 has 14 amino acids. The CDR3 coding sequence is TGTGCCAGCAGGCGGACTAGCGGGGGTGGCGAGCAGTACTTC. It encodes CASRRTSGGGEQYF.

The chain is built from TRBV27 and TRBJ1-6; 8 bases are shared with TRBD1. Germline V gene data show CDR1 as MNHEY and CDR2 as SMNVEV (reference sequence). The trim removed 2 bases at V and 8 bases at J, leaving 14 bases unmatched. CDR3 length: 18 residues. For the CDR3, the DNA is TGTGCCAGCAGTTTAAGATCTCGGGACAGGCGAGGGGATTCACCCCTCCACTTT. Its protein is CASSLRSRDRRGDSPLHF.

This chain joins TRBV4-1 and TRBJ1-2; a weak D match, TRBD1 (5 bases). CDR3 length equals 16 residues. With 1 base removed from V and 2 bases from J, the gap between germline ends came to 14 bases. The germline V gene has CDR1 MGHRA and CDR2 YSYEKL. CDR3 in DNA: TGCGCCAGCAGCCAAGGGGCTCCCCGGGGGAACTATGGCTACACCTTC. Protein product: CASSQGAPRGNYGYTF.

CDR3 amino acids: CASSFTLTSGNTIYF. The CDR3, as DNA: TGTGCCAGCAGCTTTACTCTCACCTCTGGAAACACCATATATTTT. The V and J genes are TRBV7-9 and TRBJ1-3; D not resolved. The CDR3 sequence is 15 residues long. The ends were cut back, 3 bases at V and 0 bases at J, with 9 bases in the middle. Germline V gives CDR1 SEHNR, CDR2 FQNEAQ (reference sequence).

There are a few counts of this clone. The chain is built from TRBV27 and TRBJ1-6; 7 bases agree with TRBD1. The CDR3 length is 15 residues. The junction had 7 bases not matched to a gene; V was cut back by 4 bases and J by 7 bases. CDR1 and CDR2 (germline): MNHEY, SMNVEV (reference sequence). The CDR3 spells CASSSLGRGNSPLHF. CDR3 nucleotides: TGTGCCAGCAGTTCCCTTGGCAGGGGGAATTCACCCCTCCACTTT.

CDR3 in DNA: TGTGCCAGCAGTTTACTTGCCTCTTCAAGCGGGTACACAGATACGCAGTATTTT. Its protein is CASSLLASSSGYTDTQYF. The gene calls are TRBV28 and TRBJ2-3; maybe TRBD2 (6 bases). The CDR3 consists of 18 residues. V shed 2 bases and J shed 2 bases, with 20 bases lying between them. CDR1 MDHEN and CDR2 SYDVKM come from the germline V gene. Complete variable domain (other parts from reference TRBV28 and TRBJ2-3): DVKVTQSSRYLVKRTGEKVFLECVQDMDHENMFWYRQDPGLGLRLIYFSYDVKMKEKGDIPEGYSVSREKKERFSLILESASTNQTSMYLCASSLLASSSGYTDTQYFGPGTRLTVL.

The gene calls are TRBV6-5 and TRBJ2-3; D is ambiguous. The V end was cut by 8 bases, the J end by 8 bases, with 17 bases between. The germline gives CDR1 MNHEY, CDR2 SVGAGI. This CDR3 contains 13 residues. As DNA, the CDR3 is TGTGCCAGCCTAACGAGTACCCATGGTACGCAGTATTTT. Translating gives CASLTSTHGTQYF.

The chain is built from TRBV6-5 and TRBJ1-6; 7 bases match TRBD1. Germline CDR1 reads MNHEY; CDR2 reads SVGAGI. With V trimmed by 10 bases and J by 4 bases, 4 bases remained unmatched. CDR3 length: 13 amino acids. Here the CDR3 DNA reads TGTGCCATCAGACAGGGTTATAATTCACCCCTCCACTTT. This translates into CAIRQGYNSPLHF.

The sample holds a few counts of this clone. The chain employs TRBV7-2 and TRBJ1-6; D unresolved. This CDR3 comprises 17 residues. Trimming left V 1 base short and J 4 bases short, with 14 bases between. Germline CDR1 is SGHTA and CDR2 is FQGNSA. CDR3 DNA sequence: TGTGCCAGCAGCTTAGATTTGGCAGTAAGTTATAATTCACCCCTCCACTTT. Translation: CASSLDLAVSYNSPLHF.

In this sample, this clone turned up a few times. This chain joins TRBV27 and TRBJ1-2; possible D gene TRBD1, 5 bases. The CDR3 runs 13 residues. The germline gives CDR1 MNHEY, CDR2 SMNVEV (reference sequence). Trimming removed 3 bases at V and 4 bases at J, with 9 bases between. The CDR3 DNA sequence: TGTGCCAGCAGTTTCGACAGATCCTATGGCTACACCTTC. The encoded protein is CASSFDRSYGYTF.

The CDR3 DNA sequence: TGTGCCAGCAGTTCTAACAGGTTCTCCTACGAGCAGTACTTC. Amino acid sequence: CASSSNRFSYEQYF. V and J are TRBV27 and TRBJ2-7, with D possibly matching TRBD1 (5 bases). The V and J ends lost 4 bases and 0 bases respectively, with 10 bases between them. The germline CDR1 and CDR2 sequences are MNHEY and SMNVEV (reference sequence). This CDR3 spans 14 amino acids.

V and J are TRBV7-8 and TRBJ1-6; 9 bases map to TRBD1. The CDR3 contains 16 residues. Per germline, CDR1 SGHVS and CDR2 FQNEAQ. Trimming cost V 5 bases and J 9 bases; bases outside gene matches: 11. CDR3 amino acids: CASSPGDRVGVSPLHF. DNA for the CDR3: TGTGCCAGCAGCCCGGGGGACAGGGTCGGAGTTTCACCCCTCCACTTT.

This clone appeared a single time. V and J are TRBV15 and TRBJ2-2; possibly TRBD2 for D (5 bases). Trimming removed 0 bases from V and 2 bases from J, with 7 bases in between. CDR1 is LNHNV and CDR2 is YYDKDF in the germline V gene (reference sequence). The CDR3 spans 15 residues. This chain's CDR3 is CATSREAGNTGELFF. CDR3 DNA: TGTGCCACCAGCAGAGAGGCGGGTAACACCGGGGAGCTGTTTTTT.

The sample holds a few counts of this clone. The genes are TRBV5-5 and TRBJ2-7; D perhaps matches TRBD1 (5 bases). The CDR3 totals 13 residues. Trimming left V 3 bases short and J 2 bases short, with 9 bases between. In germline, CDR1 is SGHKS, CDR2 YYEKEE (reference sequence). CDR3 bases: TGTGCCAGCAGCTGGGGCATAGCCTACGAGCAGTACTTC. Protein sequence: CASSWGIAYEQYF.

The chain combines TRBV2 with TRBJ2-5; 7 bases align to TRBD1. The CDR3 consists of 15 residues. Trimming removed 4 bases from V and 2 bases from J; junction bases left unmatched: 7. Germline CDR1 is SNHLY and CDR2 is FYNNEI. The CDR3 reads CASSGGDRTQETQYF. The CDR3 DNA reads TGTGCCAGCAGTGGTGGGGACAGAACTCAAGAGACCCAGTACTTC.

The chain carries TRBV19 and TRBJ2-1; D call uncertain. V was pared by 2 bases and J by 0 bases, with 11 bases between. The CDR3 is 16 residues long. Per germline, CDR1 LNHDA and CDR2 SQIVND (reference sequence). This CDR3 is CASSIKARSSYNEQFF. The CDR3 DNA is TGTGCCAGTAGTATAAAAGCTAGAAGCTCCTACAATGAGCAGTTCTTC. Full variable domain (remainder filled in from reference TRBV19 and TRBJ2-1): DGGITQSPKYLFRKEGQNVTLSCEQNLNHDAMYWYRQDPGQGLRLIYYSQIVNDFQKGDIAEGYSVSREKKESFPLTVTSAQKNPTAFYLCASSIKARSSYNEQFFGPGTRLTVL.

The chain carries TRBV11-3 and TRBJ1-1, with D perhaps matching TRBD1 (5 bases). Between the trimmed V and J ends, which lost 2 bases and 4 bases, there was a span of 8 bases. Germline CDR1 SGHNT, CDR2 YENEEA. The CDR3 has 13 residues. As DNA, the CDR3 is TGTGCCAGCAGCTTAATGGGGGGCACTGAAGCTTTCTTT. Protein sequence: CASSLMGGTEAFF. Looking up the rest from reference TRBV11-3 and TRBJ1-1 gives the full variable domain: EAGVVQSPRYKIIEKKQPVAFWCNPISGHNTLYWYLQNLGQGPELLIRYENEEAVDDSQLPKDRFSAERLKGVDSTLKIQPAELGDSAVYLCASSLMGGTEAFFGQGTRLTVV.

This clone occurred a few times. This chain uses TRBV5-1 with TRBJ1-2; D ambiguous. Germline assignment: CDR1 SGHRS and CDR2 YFSETQ. The CDR3 is made up of 13 amino acids. Between the trimmed V and J ends, which lost 4 bases and 2 bases, there was a span of 9 bases. CDR3 amino acids: CASSAGGNYGYTF. The CDR3 DNA follows: TGCGCCAGCAGCGCAGGAGGAAACTATGGCTACACCTTC.